This paragraph reports one TCR beta chain. The specificity of this receptor is unknown. No quality values exist for individual bases; no much larger clone is one base distant. The source of the sample is a study of memory CD4+ T cells and cytomegalovirus serostatus (dated by TCRdb to 2018 to 2020). About the investigation overall: The cohort comprised around 35 healthy Belgian adults, 9 CMV seropositive and some 25 CMV seronegative. To replicate a published TCR-based CMV serostatus classifier, the researchers sequenced the CD4+ memory TCRbeta repertoires of a Belgian cohort whose cytomegalovirus serostatus was known. Study-level results and caveats: The original-framework classifier achieved a median bootstrapped AUC of approximately 0.94 with a 95% CI of 0.76-1.00 on the Belgian cohort. For predicting CMV serostatus, the median bootstrapped AUC was approximately 0.95 using the original framework and approximately 0.91 using a US-trained random forest. Among the 150 to 200 previously reported CMV-associated TCRbeta sequences, 67 showed up in the CD4+ memory repertoires, with each one found in between one and five individuals. Only CD4+CD45RO+ memory cells were sequenced, in contrast to the original study, in which naive and memory CD4+ and CD8+ populations were covered. The results were read as suggesting that the CMV-associated TCR signature is, for the most part, present in the CD4+ memory repertoire.

Genomic DNA was extracted from sorted cells with the Quick-DNA Microprep Kit. Amplification of TCRbeta DNA was done with the immunoSEQ hsTCRbeta kit, following the protocol from the manufacturer. TCRbeta libraries were sequenced on an Illumina MiSeq instrument. The study's processing was this. Once out-of-frame sequences had been removed, fewer than 2.5 million distinct TCRbeta sequences were left, which works out to an average of roughly 72,000 per individual. Each individual was scored according to the count of 150 to 200 previously reported CMV-associated TCRbeta sequences and the total productive distinct TCRbeta count. A beta-binomial model was reimplemented in Python, and random forests from scikit-learn, run with default parameters, were trained on data from the US cohort. Classifier performance on the Belgian cohort was summarized as median AUC with percentile confidence intervals over 10,000 bootstrap iterations. TCRdb obtained this table from immuneACCESS and retained in-frame rearrangements with V and J assigned. These tables miss some clones; where compared with another copy, unresolved V genes account for less than half of the shortfall, and the remainder is unexplained. D and trimming come from the DNA, and the V and J calls and clone size come from that table. This sample lists roughly 60,000 clones; approximately 78% were detected once. 1.1% of the sample lies in the top ten.

Single viable CD3+CD4+CD8-CD45RO+ cells were sorted as memory CD4+ T cells on a FACSAria II. To determine CMV serostatus, a Roche Elecsys assay was used that detects serum IgG against CMV pp150, pp28, p38 and p52. After the samples were thawed, total CD4+ T cells were enriched through positive selection using CD4 magnetic microbeads. The samples came from a separate study whose specific focus was interrogating the CD4+ T cell memory repertoire. Peripheral blood mononuclear cells were isolated and cryopreserved according to standard operating procedures, and serum was kept at -80 degrees C. Staining used CD3-PerCP (BW264/56), CD4-APC (RPA-T4), CD45RO-PE (UCHT1) and CD8-Pacific Orange (3B5) antibodies, with Sytox blue excluding non-viable cells. The sample was memory CD4+ T cells from blood. The sequence derives from an adult in good health and CMV-seronegative.

This receptor has the CDR3 CASSYSSGLNADTQYF. The sequenced DNA: TGTGCCAGCAGCTATTCATCTGGGCTGAATGCAGATACGCAGTATTTT. The sequence is built from TRBV7-6 and TRBJ2-3; the D gene remains uncertain. The germline ends are 18 bases apart after V is trimmed by 4 bases and J by 4 bases. Including the terminal cysteine and phenylalanine, the CDR3 comprises 16 residues. Only CDR3 DNA remains: 48 bases, in frame from the first base. The germline V gene encodes CDR1 SGHVS and CDR2 FNYEAQ.